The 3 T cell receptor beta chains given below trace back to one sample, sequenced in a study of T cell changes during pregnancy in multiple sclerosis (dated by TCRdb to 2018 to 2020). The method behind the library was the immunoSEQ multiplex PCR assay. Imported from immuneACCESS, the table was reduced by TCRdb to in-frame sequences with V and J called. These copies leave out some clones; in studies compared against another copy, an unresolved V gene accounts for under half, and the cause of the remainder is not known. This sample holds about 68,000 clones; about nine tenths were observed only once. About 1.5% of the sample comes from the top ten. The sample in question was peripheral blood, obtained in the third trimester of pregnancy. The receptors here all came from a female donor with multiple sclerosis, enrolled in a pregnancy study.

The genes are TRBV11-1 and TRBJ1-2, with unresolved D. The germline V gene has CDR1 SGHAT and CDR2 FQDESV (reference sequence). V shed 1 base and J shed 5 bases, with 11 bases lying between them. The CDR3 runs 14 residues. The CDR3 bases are TGTGCCAGCAGCTTAGGAGGGTTCGGATATGGCTACACCTTC. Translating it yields CASSLGGFGYGYTF.

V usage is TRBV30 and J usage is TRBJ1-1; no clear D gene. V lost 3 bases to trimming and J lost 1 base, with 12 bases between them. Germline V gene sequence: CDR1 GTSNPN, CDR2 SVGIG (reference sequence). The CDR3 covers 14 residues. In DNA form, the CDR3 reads TGTGCCTGGAGCCGGTTGAGCGGGAACACTGAAGCTTTCTTT. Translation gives CAWSRLSGNTEAFF.

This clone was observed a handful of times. The CDR3 loop is CSAGQGAEAFF. The CDR3 coding sequence is TGCAGTGCTGGACAGGGGGCTGAAGCTTTCTTT. The chain employs TRBV20-1 and TRBJ1-1, with TRBD1 identical over 10 bases. With V trimmed by 5 bases and J by 6 bases, 0 bases remained unmatched. Germline CDR1 is DFQATT and CDR2 is SNEGSKA (reference sequence). The CDR3 spans 11 residues.